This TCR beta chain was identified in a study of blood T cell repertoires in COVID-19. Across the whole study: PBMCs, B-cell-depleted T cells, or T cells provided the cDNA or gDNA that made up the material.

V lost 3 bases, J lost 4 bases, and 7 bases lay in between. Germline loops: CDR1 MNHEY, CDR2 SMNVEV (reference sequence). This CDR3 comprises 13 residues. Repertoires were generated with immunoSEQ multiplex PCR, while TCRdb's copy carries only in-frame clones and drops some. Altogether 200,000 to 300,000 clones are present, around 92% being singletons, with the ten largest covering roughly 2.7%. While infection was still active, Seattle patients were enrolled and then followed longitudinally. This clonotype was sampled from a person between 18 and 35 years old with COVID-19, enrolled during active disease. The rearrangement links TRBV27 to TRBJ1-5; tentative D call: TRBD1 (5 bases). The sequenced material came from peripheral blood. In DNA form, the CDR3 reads TGTGCCAGCAGTTTCCAGGGTAATCAGCCCCAGCATTTT. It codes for CASSFQGNQPQHF.